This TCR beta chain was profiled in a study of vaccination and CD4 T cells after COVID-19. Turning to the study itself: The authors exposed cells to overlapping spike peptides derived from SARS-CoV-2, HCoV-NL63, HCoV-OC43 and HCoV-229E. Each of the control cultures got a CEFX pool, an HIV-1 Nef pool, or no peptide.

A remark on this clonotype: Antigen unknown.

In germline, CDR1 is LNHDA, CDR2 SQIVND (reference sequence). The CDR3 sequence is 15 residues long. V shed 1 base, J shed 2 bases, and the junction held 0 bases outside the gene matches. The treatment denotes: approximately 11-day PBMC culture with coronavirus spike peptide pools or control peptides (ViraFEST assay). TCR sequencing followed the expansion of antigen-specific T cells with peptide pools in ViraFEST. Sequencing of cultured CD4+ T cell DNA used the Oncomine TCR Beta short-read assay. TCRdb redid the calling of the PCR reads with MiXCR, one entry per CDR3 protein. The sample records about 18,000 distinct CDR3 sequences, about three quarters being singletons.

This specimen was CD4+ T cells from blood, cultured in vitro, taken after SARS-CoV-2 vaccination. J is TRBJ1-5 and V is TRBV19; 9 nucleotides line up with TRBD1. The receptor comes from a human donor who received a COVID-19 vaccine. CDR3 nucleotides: TGTGCCAGTAGTATAGGGACAGGGGGCAATCAGCCCCAGCATTTT. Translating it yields CASSIGTGGNQPQHF.